This T cell receptor (beta chain) was identified during a study of shared clonotypes between healthy human individuals. This CDR3 is built from 16 residues. The V end was cut by 3 bases, the J end by 5 bases, with 20 bases between. The V gene's germline CDR1 is SGDLS and CDR2 YYNGEE. Profiling relied on immunoSEQ multiplex PCR, and the TCRdb table lists in-frame clones only, not all of them. The sample holds millions of clones, 85% to 95% seen once. Input material: naive CD4+ T cells from PBMCs. The subset here: CD45RA+ positively selected. The chain recombines TRBV9 with TRBJ1-1; TRBD1 might be the D (6 bases). This clonotype was sampled from a man aged 18 to 30 in good health. Some clones in this sample may be carry-over from other donors' samples. The CDR3: CASSAVPSGRGTEAFF. The CDR3 region has the DNA TGTGCCAGCAGCGCAGTTCCTTCTGGTAGGGGGACTGAAGCTTTCTTT.